A selection of T cell receptor beta chains follows, all from one sample in a study of OX40 agonist ivuxolimab in advanced cancers. Some clones are missing from TCRdb's copy, which holds only in-frame ones; the method was immunoSEQ multiplex PCR. The sample has 85,000 to 100,000 clones, around 87% seen once. Sequenced here: CD4+ or CD8+ T cells sorted from blood, sampled in a trial of the OX40 agonist ivuxolimab. These receptors came from an adult with an advanced solid tumor such as melanoma, head and neck, liver or kidney cancer. Each CDR3 is given with its conserved first and last residue. A D gene is named only where the DNA matches it firmly. The listing skips clone size in some rows; elsewhere it reads once, few, many or a size class.

j_gene: TRBJ2-3; abundance: .; d_gene: TRBD2; v_gene: TRBV5-1; CDR3nt: TGCGCCAGCAGCTTGGATCCAGCGGGAGGCACAGATACGCAGTATTTT; CDR3aa: CASSLDPAGGTDTQYF
j_gene: TRBJ1-2; abundance: .; d_gene: .; v_gene: TRBV4-2; CDR3nt: TGTGCCAGCAGCCAAGATTGGGGGGCCTATGGCTACACCTTC; CDR3aa: CASSQDWGAYGYTF
j_gene: TRBJ2-7; abundance: .; d_gene: TRBD1; v_gene: TRBV5-6; CDR3nt: TGTGCCAGCAGCCGGACAGGCCGGGAGCAGTACTTC; CDR3aa: CASSRTGREQYF
j_gene: TRBJ1-4; abundance: few; d_gene: TRBD1; v_gene: TRBV19; CDR3nt: TGTGCCAGTACCTCTTGGGACAGAAGTGCAACTAATGAAAAACTGTTTTTT; CDR3aa: CASTSWDRSATNEKLFF
j_gene: TRBJ1-1; abundance: .; d_gene: TRBD1; v_gene: TRBV5-1; CDR3nt: TGCGCCAGCAGCTCCACCACGACAGGGAGGAACGCTGAAGCTTTCTTT; CDR3aa: CASSSTTTGRNAEAFF
j_gene: TRBJ2-5; abundance: few; d_gene: TRBD1; v_gene: TRBV10-3; CDR3nt: TGTGCCATCAGTCGGGACAGGGGAAACCAAGAGACCCAGTACTTC; CDR3aa: CAISRDRGNQETQYF
j_gene: TRBJ2-7; abundance: .; d_gene: TRBD2; v_gene: TRBV29-1; CDR3nt: TGCAGTGCTCCGTTTAGCGGGAGCTACGAGCAGTACTTC; CDR3aa: CSAPFSGSYEQYF
j_gene: TRBJ2-2; abundance: .; d_gene: .; v_gene: TRBV5-1; CDR3nt: TGCGCCAGCAGCTTCCGGGGTATCGGAAATACGAACACCGGGGAGCTGTTTTTT; CDR3aa: CASSFRGIGNTNTGELFF
j_gene: TRBJ1-1; abundance: .; d_gene: .; v_gene: TRBV5-1; CDR3nt: TGCGCCAGCAGCGCTCGGGAACATGGCACTGAAGCTTTCTTT; CDR3aa: CASSAREHGTEAFF
j_gene: TRBJ1-5; abundance: few; d_gene: .; v_gene: TRBV9; CDR3nt: TGTGCCAGCAGCCCCTTGTCTAGCAATCAGCCCCAGCATTTT; CDR3aa: CASSPLSSNQPQHF
j_gene: TRBJ1-3; abundance: once; d_gene: .; v_gene: TRBV2; CDR3nt: TGTGCCAGCAGTGACATTATCTCTGGAAACACCATATATTTT; CDR3aa: CASSDIISGNTIYF
j_gene: TRBJ2-2; abundance: .; d_gene: TRBD2; v_gene: TRBV25-1; CDR3nt: TGTGCCAGCACCCGGGGGGAGCGGGGGACCGGGGAGCTGTTTTTT; CDR3aa: CASTRGERGTGELFF
j_gene: TRBJ2-7; abundance: .; d_gene: .; v_gene: TRBV28; CDR3nt: TGTGCCAGCAGGGGACTTACCTACGAGCAGTACTTC; CDR3aa: CASRGLTYEQYF
j_gene: TRBJ1-1; abundance: .; d_gene: .; v_gene: TRBV6-5; CDR3nt: TGTGCCAGCAGTTACTCGGTTGGGGGGGCGAGCACTGAAGCTTTCTTT; CDR3aa: CASSYSVGGASTEAFF
j_gene: TRBJ1-3; abundance: .; d_gene: .; v_gene: TRBV18; CDR3nt: TGTGCCAGCTCACCAGGGGGGGCCCAAAACACCATATATTTT; CDR3aa: CASSPGGAQNTIYF